Presented here are 23 T cell receptor beta chains from one specimen sequenced in a study of identical twins. TCRdb passed the 5' RACE reads through MiXCR, listing each CDR3 protein once. Altogether 200,000 to 250,000 distinct CDR3 sequences are present, roughly 7% being singletons, with the ten largest covering approximately 3.6%. These same records also appear under a second study, on yellow fever vaccine responses in identical twins.

Sequenced: memory (CD45RO+) T cells sorted from blood. These receptors were collected from a young woman in good health.

This clonotype showed up just a few times. The rearrangement links TRBV6-4 to TRBJ1-6; D is ambiguous. CDR3 length: 14 residues. Trimming stripped 6 bases from V and 4 bases from J, with 10 bases between. The germline CDR1 and CDR2 sequences are MRHNA and SNTAGT. CDR3 region: CASRAGEYNSPLHF. The CDR3 DNA reads TGTGCCAGCAGAGCTGGAGAATATAATTCACCCCTCCACTTT.

In its sample, this clonotype was seen a few times. The chain has TRBV20-1 and TRBJ1-2, with D possibly matching TRBD1 (6 bases). CDR1 and CDR2 from the germline V gene are DFQATT and SNEGSKA (reference sequence). V dropped 5 bases and J dropped 7 bases, with 14 bases sitting between them. The CDR3 consists of 12 residues. CDR3 DNA sequence: TGCAGTGCTTACAGGGATCTTACTGGCTACACCTTC. Protein: CSAYRDLTGYTF.

V is TRBV20-1 and J is TRBJ2-1; D gene unclear. The V and J ends lost 0 bases and 0 bases respectively, with 9 bases between them. Germline CDR1 DFQATT, CDR2 SNEGSKA (reference sequence). This CDR3 is built from 15 residues. For the CDR3, the DNA is TGCAGTGCTAGAGAGGGCCAGACCTCCTACAATGAGCAGTTCTTC. As protein: CSAREGQTSYNEQFF.

This chain connects TRBV14 to TRBJ1-2, with D tentatively TRBD1 (5 bases). V was shortened by 0 bases and J by 13 bases, with 12 bases between the two germline ends. The CDR3 loop spans 12 amino acids. The germline V gene has CDR1 SGHDN and CDR2 FVKESK. The DNA for the CDR3 is TGTGCCAGCAGCCAAGAACCCCGGGACCCCACCTTC. It encodes CASSQEPRDPTF.

The chain combines TRBV6-1 with TRBJ2-2; D uncertain. Germline values: CDR1 MNHNS, CDR2 SASEGT. This CDR3 has 14 residues. V lost 1 base to trimming and J lost 5 bases, with 8 bases between them. Here the CDR3 reads CASSEGQPTGELFF. The CDR3 DNA follows: TGTGCCAGCAGTGAAGGGCAGCCGACCGGGGAGCTGTTTTTT.

This clonotype has at least ten counts. The chain has TRBV5-5 and TRBJ1-1, with D perhaps TRBD1 (6 bases). This CDR3 region has 14 residues. Trimming cost V 5 bases and J 1 base, with 12 bases left between them. Looked up from germline, CDR1 is SGHKS and CDR2 is YYEKEE (reference sequence). This chain's CDR3 is CASSWTEENTEAFF. The DNA for the CDR3 is TGTGCCAGCAGTTGGACAGAGGAGAACACTGAAGCTTTCTTT. Together with reference TRBV5-5 and TRBJ1-1, the CDR3 gives the full variable domain: DAGVTQSPTHLIKTRGQQVTLRCSPISGHKSVSWYQQVLGQGPQFIFQYYEKEERGRGNFPDRFSARQFPNYSSELNVNALLLGDSALYLCASSWTEENTEAFFGQGTRLTVV.

The chain carries TRBV11-1 and TRBJ2-6; 7 bases match TRBD2. Losses at the gene ends were 1 base for V and 0 bases for J; bases not matched to a gene: 12. This CDR3 region has 20 residues. Germline assignment: CDR1 SGHAT and CDR2 FQDESV (reference sequence). The CDR3 coding sequence is TGTGCCAGCAGCTTAGAGGGAGCGAAGGGAGGGGACTCTGGGGCCAACGTCCTGACTTTC. The encoded protein is CASSLEGAKGGDSGANVLTF.

In its sample, this clonotype was seen many times. The chain joins TRBV29-1 to TRBJ2-3, with D perhaps being TRBD1 or TRBD2 (5 bases each). V lost 7 bases and J 2 bases, leaving 13 bases between the germline ends. From germline, CDR1 is SQVTM and CDR2 ANQGSEA. CDR3 length: 13 residues. CDR3 nucleotides: TGCAGCGCGAGGGACCCCAACACAGATACGCAGTATTTT. Protein product: CSARDPNTDTQYF.

The rearrangement uses TRBV5-1 and TRBJ1-4, with D unresolved. The V end was cut by 4 bases, the J end by 7 bases, with 23 bases between. The CDR3 has 17 amino acids. The germline V gene has CDR1 SGHRS and CDR2 YFSETQ. The CDR3 nucleotides read TGCGCCAGCAGCCCCACACACTCGACTCTTCGGGGTGAAAAACTGTTTTTT. Residues: CASSPTHSTLRGEKLFF.

Many counts were recorded for this clonotype. This chain connects TRBV5-5 to TRBJ1-1; D unclear. Germline V CDR1 and CDR2: SGHKS, YYEKEE (reference sequence). The germline V and J ends were trimmed by 0 bases and 10 bases, with 19 bases remaining between them. The CDR3 totals 15 residues. For the CDR3, the DNA is TGTGCCAGCAGCTTGGACGCAGGTGGTGTTGGACGAGCTTTCTTT. Residues: CASSLDAGGVGRAFF. Full variable domain (rest looked up from reference TRBV5-5 and TRBJ1-1): DAGVTQSPTHLIKTRGQQVTLRCSPISGHKSVSWYQQVLGQGPQFIFQYYEKEERGRGNFPDRFSARQFPNYSSELNVNALLLGDSALYLCASSLDAGGVGRAFFGQGTRLTVV.

This clonotype has at least ten counts. V gene TRBV20-1 combines with J gene TRBJ2-3; tentative D call: TRBD2 (5 bases). This CDR3 has 14 residues. Germline-derived CDR1 and CDR2 are DFQATT and SNEGSKA (reference sequence). V lost 5 bases to trimming and J lost 1 base, with 13 bases between them. CDR3 nucleotides: TGCAGTGCTTCCGACCCGCGGGGCACAGATACGCAGTATTTT. Its protein is CSASDPRGTDTQYF.

This clonotype was recorded at least ten times. The chain carries TRBV9 and TRBJ2-5; 10 bases are a match to TRBD2. Germline assignment: CDR1 SGDLS and CDR2 YYNGEE. Trimming cost V 3 bases and J 4 bases; bases outside gene matches: 6. The CDR3 totals 15 residues. Written as DNA, the CDR3 is TGTGCCAGCAGCGCCGAAAGCGGGAGGGGAGAGACCCAGTACTTC. Residues: CASSAESGRGETQYF.

CDR3 sequence reads: CSAWPLAGKGASYNEQFF. CDR3 coding DNA: TGCAGTGCTTGGCCACTAGCGGGGAAGGGAGCGTCCTACAATGAGCAGTTCTTC. The chain has TRBV20-1 and TRBJ2-1, with TRBD2 matching 10 bases. J was trimmed by 1 base and V by 5 bases; bases with no gene match: 14. CDR3 length: 18 amino acids. Germline CDR1 and CDR2: DFQATT and SNEGSKA (reference sequence).

In this sample, this clonotype turned up a few times. The CDR3 DNA follows: TGCAGTGCCGAGGGCGGGACTAGCTCCTACAATGAGCAGTTCTTC. It translates to CSAEGGTSSYNEQFF. The chain is built from TRBV20-1 and TRBJ2-1, with TRBD2 matching over 8 bases. With V trimmed by 6 bases and J by 0 bases, 7 bases remained unmatched. CDR1 is DFQATT, CDR2 SNEGSKA, per germline (reference sequence). The CDR3 runs to 15 residues.

This chain connects TRBV6-1 to TRBJ2-1; D remains ambiguous. The CDR3 spans 16 residues. Germline V CDR1 and CDR2: MNHNS, SASEGT. The V end was cut by 5 bases, the J end by 0 bases, with 14 bases between. The CDR3, as DNA: TGTGCCAGCAGTATGTTTTCAGCCAGCTCCTACAATGAGCAGTTCTTC. Translated: CASSMFSASSYNEQFF.

This clonotype was seen many times. The J gene is TRBJ2-2, the V gene TRBV5-1; D is tentatively TRBD1 or TRBD2 (5 bases each). The germline V gene encodes CDR1 SGHRS and CDR2 YFSETQ. The CDR3 loop spans 16 amino acids. V shed 0 bases and J shed 1 base, with 10 bases lying between them. This chain's CDR3 is CASSLDGTRNTGELFF. In DNA, the CDR3 is TGCGCCAGCAGCTTGGATGGGACGCGGAACACCGGGGAGCTGTTTTTT.

This clonotype turned up a few times. V gene TRBV25-1 combines with J gene TRBJ1-5; D call uncertain. With 1 base removed from V and 5 bases from J, the gap between germline ends came to 21 bases. The CDR3 has 18 amino acids. In germline, CDR1 is MGHDK, CDR2 SYGVNS. The DNA for the CDR3 is TGTGCCAGCAGTGAATCTAATCGGGCCACGGAGGGCCATCAGCCCCAGCATTTT. Translation gives CASSESNRATEGHQPQHF.

Many counts were recorded for this clonotype. Here the CDR3 DNA reads TGTGCTAGTGGGGGGGACAGCCCCTACGAGCAGTACTTC. Encoded protein: CASGGDSPYEQYF. V usage is TRBV12-5 and J usage is TRBJ2-7; TRBD1 matches 7 bases. With 6 bases clipped from V and 2 bases from J, the junction kept 4 bases outside the gene matches. The length of the CDR3 is 13 residues. Germline V gene lookup returns CDR1 LGHNT and CDR2 FRNRAP.

This clonotype has more than one count but fewer than ten. CDR3 nucleotides: TGCGCCAGCAGCTGGGGACTAGCGGACAATGAGCAGTTCTTC. It translates to CASSWGLADNEQFF. V usage is TRBV5-1 and J usage is TRBJ2-1; 11 bases map to TRBD2. V trimming: 3 bases; J trimming: 5 bases; junction bases outside the gene matches: 1. Germline loops: CDR1 SGHRS, CDR2 YFSETQ. This CDR3 has 14 residues.

This clonotype occurred many times. The V and J genes are TRBV20-1 and TRBJ1-4, with D possibly TRBD1 on 5 matching bases. Germline CDR1 and CDR2: DFQATT and SNEGSKA (reference sequence). This CDR3 has 14 residues. This chain's CDR3 is CSPTRGATNEKLFF. The CDR3 bases are TGCAGCCCGACCCGGGGGGCAACTAATGAAAAACTGTTTTTT.

The chain is built from TRBV28 and TRBJ1-4; D may be TRBD1 (6 bases). The CDR3 has 12 residues. V was pared by 8 bases and J by 5 bases, with 9 bases between. The germline V gene has CDR1 MDHEN and CDR2 SYDVKM. DNA of the CDR3: TGTGCCAGCGGACAGACGAATGAAAAACTGTTTTTT. It codes for CASGQTNEKLFF.

This clonotype was seen a handful of times. V usage is TRBV28 and J usage is TRBJ2-5; TRBD2 might be the D (6 bases). Germline CDR1 reads MDHEN; CDR2 reads SYDVKM. V was trimmed by 5 bases and J by 5 bases, leaving 15 bases between them. There are 14 residues in the CDR3. DNA of the CDR3: TGTGCCAGCAGTAGCGGCAACCGGGGGGAGACCCAGTACTTC. It encodes CASSSGNRGETQYF. Together with reference TRBV28 and TRBJ2-5, the CDR3 gives the full variable domain: DVKVTQSSRYLVKRTGEKVFLECVQDMDHENMFWYRQDPGLGLRLIYFSYDVKMKEKGDIPEGYSVSREKKERFSLILESASTNQTSMYLCASSSGNRGETQYFGPGTRLLVL.

This clonotype was observed many times. The chain joins TRBV3-1 to TRBJ2-3; no reliable D call. V was shortened by 3 bases and J by 1 base, with 8 bases between the two germline ends. This CDR3 is built from 14 residues. In germline, CDR1 is LGHDT, CDR2 YNNKEL (reference sequence). Here the CDR3 DNA reads TGTGCCAGCAGCCACACAAGGGGCACAGATACGCAGTATTTT. This codes for CASSHTRGTDTQYF.